This TCR beta chain was observed in a study of blood T cell repertoires in COVID-19. Sequenced by immunoSEQ multiplex PCR; TCRdb stores in-frame clones only, minus some. The sample contains 200,000 to 300,000 clones, 80% to 90% of which appear only once. Germline values: CDR1 SNHLY, CDR2 FYNNEI. The V gene lost 7 bases and the J gene lost 5 bases, with 14 bases spanning the gap. CDR3 length: 13 residues. This receptor was identified in a young woman with acute COVID-19. Sequenced material: PBMCs or T cells enriched from blood (not recorded which). V gene TRBV2 combines with J gene TRBJ2-5, with D uncertain. This chain's CDR3 is CASNLAPEETQYF. The CDR3 DNA reads TGTGCCAGCAACCTCGCACCCGAGGAGACCCAGTACTTC.